This T cell receptor beta chain was captured by sequencing in a study of patients and donors after allogeneic stem cell transplantation. A single record per CDR3 protein comes from TCRdb applying MiXCR to the RT-PCR reads. The sample consists of roughly 880,000 distinct CDR3 sequences, approximately 18% of them appearing once. The TCR comes from a human donor who was either an allogeneic HSCT recipient or a stem cell or donor lymphocyte infusion donor (not recorded which). It is not recorded whose cells these are; they may come from a transplant donor. Sequenced material: blood, either unsorted or a sorted T cell fraction (not recorded which).

CDR3 in amino acids: CASSWDREPLYEQYF. The CDR3 DNA sequence: TGTGCCAGCAGCTGGGACAGGGAACCTCTCTACGAGCAGTACTTC. J is TRBJ2-7 and V is TRBV5-6; the match to TRBD1 covers 9 bases. The CDR3 has 15 amino acids. The V gene end was trimmed by 3 bases and the J gene end by 3 bases; junction bases not matched to a gene: 7. Per the germline V gene, CDR1 is SGHDT and CDR2 is YYEEEE.